Below are 29 T cell receptor beta chains sequenced from a single sample in a study of blood T cell repertoires in COVID-19. The method was immunoSEQ multiplex PCR; TCRdb's version includes in-frame clones alone and lacks a portion of them. The data contain 200,000 to 300,000 clones, roughly 77% of them singletons. The specimen was peripheral blood. The receptors come from a woman older than 75 with acute or convalescent COVID-19.

V usage is TRBV11-1 and J usage is TRBJ2-7; TRBD1 agrees at 9 bases. From germline, CDR1 is SGHAT and CDR2 FQDESV (reference sequence). The J segment lost 2 bases and the V segment lost 8 bases, leaving 4 bases of the junction unmatched. The CDR3 is 13 residues long. Here the CDR3 DNA reads TGTGCCAGCTCCCGGACAGGGGCCTACGAGCAGTACTTC. Amino acid sequence: CASSRTGAYEQYF.

The chain is built from TRBV3-1 (or the pseudogene TRBV3-2) and TRBJ1-5, with a tentative D call TRBD1 (6 bases). The CDR3 consists of 16 residues. Trimming cost V 3 bases and J 7 bases, with 19 bases left between them. Germline V gives CDR1 LGHDT, CDR2 YNNKEL (reference sequence). The CDR3 sequence is CASSQGAILTGQPQHF. The CDR3, as DNA: TGTGCCAGCAGCCAGGGGGCCATTTTGACGGGACAGCCCCAGCATTTT.

As to this clone: The same CDR3 is also encoded by other DNA sequences in this sample. The chain employs TRBV7-9 and TRBJ2-1; a possible D gene is TRBD2 (5 bases). Trimming removed 3 bases at V and 1 base at J, with 7 bases between. The CDR3 is made up of 14 amino acids. Germline-derived CDR1 and CDR2 are SEHNR and FQNEAQ (reference sequence). The DNA for the CDR3 is TGTGCCAGCAGCTTTCCGGGGTCCTACAATGAGCAGTTCTTC. It yields the protein CASSFPGSYNEQFF.

This clone is a singleton in its sample. The chain combines TRBV6-1 with TRBJ2-5, with 16 bases identical to TRBD2. The germline V gene encodes CDR1 MNHNS and CDR2 SASEGT. This CDR3 region has 19 residues. V gave up 2 bases and J gave up 2 bases; unmatched junction bases: 8. CDR3 protein: CASSERGTSGRGSQETQYF. CDR3 nucleotide sequence: TGTGCCAGCAGTGAAAGAGGGACTAGCGGGAGGGGAAGTCAAGAGACCCAGTACTTC.

The V and J genes are TRBV9 and TRBJ2-3; a weak D match, TRBD2 (6 bases). CDR1 is SGDLS and CDR2 is YYNGEE in the germline V gene. V was clipped by 7 bases and J by 4 bases, with 22 bases between them. The CDR3 has 16 amino acids. Here the CDR3 reads CASRPGDEVFPDTQYF. In DNA form, the CDR3 reads TGTGCCAGCCGGCCGGGGGACGAAGTGTTCCCAGATACGCAGTATTTT.

J is TRBJ2-7 and V is TRBV2; 10 positions match TRBD1. Germline CDR1 is SNHLY and CDR2 is FYNNEI. J lost 2 bases, V lost 7 bases, and 8 bases had no gene match. CDR3 length: 15 residues. CDR3: CASKWQGQGAYEQYF. As DNA, the CDR3 is TGTGCCAGCAAGTGGCAAGGACAGGGGGCCTACGAGCAGTACTTC.

The rearrangement uses TRBV5-1 and TRBJ2-1, with a weak D call TRBD2 (6 bases). V dropped 4 bases and J dropped 8 bases, with 13 bases sitting between them. The CDR3 has 13 residues. In germline, CDR1 is SGHRS, CDR2 YFSETQ. The CDR3 reads CASSNPGVDEQFF. CDR3 nucleotide sequence: TGCGCCAGCAGCAACCCGGGGGTAGATGAGCAGTTCTTC.

This sequence joins TRBV5-1 and TRBJ1-1, with D perhaps matching TRBD1 (5 bases). Germline V CDR1 and CDR2: SGHRS, YFSETQ. The CDR3 loop spans 16 amino acids. The ends were cut back, 4 bases at V and 0 bases at J, with 16 bases in the middle. Here the CDR3 DNA reads TGCGCCAGCAGCGGTCAGGGAAATAACCTGAACACTGAAGCTTTCTTT. This sequence encodes CASSGQGNNLNTEAFF. Full variable domain (outside the CDR3, taken from reference TRBV5-1 and TRBJ1-1): KAGVTQTPRYLIKTRGQQVTLSCSPISGHRSVSWYQQTPGQGLQFLFEYFSETQRNKGNFPGRFSGRQFSNSRSEMNVSTLELGDSALYLCASSGQGNNLNTEAFFGQGTRLTVV.

This clone was recorded many times. This sequence joins TRBV2 and TRBJ2-5; 11 bases map to TRBD2. Germline CDR1 and CDR2: SNHLY and FYNNEI. Germline trimming cut 6 bases from V and 5 bases from J; bases unmatched to any gene: 8. This CDR3 is built from 15 residues. The CDR3 sequence: CASSPTSGRLETQYF. The DNA of the CDR3 is TGTGCCAGCAGCCCCACTAGCGGGAGATTGGAGACCCAGTACTTC.

The chain is built from TRBV6-2 or TRBV6-3 and TRBJ1-1; D may be TRBD1 (5 bases). Trimming cost V 2 bases and J 4 bases, with 11 bases left between them. Germline V gives CDR1 MNHEY, CDR2 SVGEGT. The CDR3 is made up of 14 amino acids. The CDR3 bases are TGTGCCAGCAGTTACGGGGGGATGGCCACTGAAGCTTTCTTT. As protein: CASSYGGMATEAFF.

The chain employs TRBV12-3 or TRBV12-4 and TRBJ1-5, with no clear D. This CDR3 has 11 amino acids. V lost 5 bases and J lost 13, with 12 bases in between. CDR3 nucleotide sequence: TGTGCCAGCAGTCGCTCGGGGATGCAGCATTTT. This gives the protein CASSRSGMQHF.

This clone was detected a few times. The chain couples TRBV2 to TRBJ2-7; D uncertain. Looked up from germline, CDR1 is SNHLY and CDR2 is FYNNEI. The CDR3 has 11 residues. V dropped 5 bases and J dropped 2 bases, with 4 bases sitting between them. CDR3 sequence reads: CASSQTYEQYF. DNA for the CDR3: TGTGCCAGCAGTCAGACCTACGAGCAGTACTTC.

The chain recombines TRBV7-8 with TRBJ1-6; unclear D gene. The CDR3 totals 14 residues. Germline assignment: CDR1 SGHVS and CDR2 FQNEAQ. V lost 1 base and J lost 10, with 11 bases in between. The CDR3 sequence is CASSLDSSLSPLHF. For the CDR3, the DNA is TGTGCCAGCAGCTTAGACTCCTCCCTATCACCCCTCCACTTT. The full variable domain, its missing parts supplied by reference TRBV7-8 and TRBJ1-6, is GAGVSQSPRYKVAKRGQDVALRCDPISGHVSLFWYQQALGQGPEFLTYFQNEAQLDKSGLPSDRFFAERPEGSVSTLKIQRTQQEDSAVYLCASSLDSSLSPLHFGNGTRLTVT.

V is TRBV6-5 and J is TRBJ1-2, with 8 bases lining up with TRBD1. This CDR3 region has 13 residues. Germline loops: CDR1 MNHEY, CDR2 SVGAGI. Losses at the gene ends were 6 bases for V and 8 bases for J; bases not matched to a gene: 8. DNA for the CDR3: TGTGCCAGCAGCTCCCAGGGGGCGGAGGGCTACACCTTC. It is translated as CASSSQGAEGYTF.

Ten or more counts support this clone. The V gene is TRBV2, the J gene TRBJ1-6, with D possibly being TRBD1 (6 bases). This CDR3 has 13 amino acids. V shed 9 bases and J shed 5 bases, with 11 bases lying between them. The germline gives CDR1 SNHLY, CDR2 FYNNEI. In nucleotides, the CDR3 is TGTGCCAGTGGACAGTTCGATAATTCACCCCTCCACTTT. Its translation: CASGQFDNSPLHF.

This sequence joins TRBV19 and TRBJ2-7; 8 positions match TRBD2. Trimming at V came to 5 bases and at J to 5 bases, leaving 14 bases not matched to a gene. This CDR3 is 16 amino acids long. From germline, CDR1 is LNHDA and CDR2 SQIVND (reference sequence). The CDR3 protein is CASSPAPGGSGDEQYF. Written as DNA, the CDR3 is TGTGCCAGTAGTCCCGCCCCCGGGGGTAGCGGGGACGAGCAGTACTTC.

The chain is built from TRBV4-1 and TRBJ2-1, with D possibly matching TRBD2 (9 bases). The CDR3 runs to 16 residues. In germline, CDR1 is MGHRA, CDR2 YSYEKL. Trimming pared 4 bases from V and 2 bases from J, leaving 15 bases between. The CDR3 nucleotides are TGCGCCAGCAGCCCAGGGGGCGGGGGGGCCTACAATGAGCAGTTCTTC. Residues: CASSPGGGGAYNEQFF.

This clone came up many times. Distinct nucleotide sequences in the sample also encode this CDR3. The V call is TRBV4-2, the J call TRBJ2-1, with TRBD2 matching 9 bases. This CDR3 region has 16 residues. CDR1 and CDR2 (germline): LGHNA, YNFKEQ. The V gene end was trimmed by 1 base and the J gene end by 2 bases; junction bases not matched to a gene: 3. CDR3: CASSQGGTSPYNEQFF. Here the CDR3 DNA reads TGTGCCAGCAGCCAAGGCGGGACTAGCCCCTACAATGAGCAGTTCTTC.

V and J are TRBV7-9 and TRBJ2-1; D may be TRBD1 (5 bases). Per germline, CDR1 SEHNR and CDR2 FQNEAQ (reference sequence). V gave up 2 bases and J gave up 4 bases, with 12 bases separating them. The CDR3 is made up of 15 amino acids. CDR3 nucleotides: TGTGCCAGCAGCTTATACAGGATGAAGTACAATGAGCAGTTCTTC. It encodes CASSLYRMKYNEQFF. Complete variable domain (other parts from reference TRBV7-9 and TRBJ2-1): DTGVSQNPRHKITKRGQNVTFRCDPISEHNRLYWYRQTLGQGPEFLTYFQNEAQLEKSRLLSDRFSAERPKGSFSTLEIQRTEQGDSAMYLCASSLYRMKYNEQFFGPGTRLTVL.

This chain uses TRBV2 with TRBJ1-2, with D maybe TRBD1 (6 bases). CDR1 and CDR2 from the germline V gene are SNHLY and FYNNEI. The CDR3 totals 13 residues. Trimming left V 4 bases short and J 5 bases short, with 11 bases between. The CDR3 DNA reads as TGTGCCAGCAGTGGAGACAGGTCTTATGGCTACACCTTC. It codes for CASSGDRSYGYTF. Based on the CDR3 plus reference TRBV2 and TRBJ1-2, the full variable domain is EPEVTQTPSHQVTQMGQEVILRCVPISNHLYFYWYRQILGQKVEFLVSFYNNEISEKSEIFDDQFSVERPDGSNFTLKIRSTKLEDSAMYFCASSGDRSYGYTFGSGTRLTVV.

The chain has TRBV9 and TRBJ2-7; 9 nucleotides line up with TRBD2. This CDR3 region has 15 residues. After removal of 0 bases from V and 2 bases from J, the junction contained 3 bases not matched to a gene. CDR1 and CDR2 (germline): SGDLS, YYNGEE. CDR3 in DNA: TGTGCCAGCAGCGTAGGAGCTAGCGGGACCTACGAGCAGTACTTC. Translation gives CASSVGASGTYEQYF.

This chain joins TRBV19 and TRBJ1-5; no reliable D call. V lost 8 bases and J lost 4, with 12 bases in between. Per germline, CDR1 LNHDA and CDR2 SQIVND (reference sequence). The CDR3 is made up of 13 amino acids. The CDR3 nucleotides are TGTGCCAGTGGCCAGGCAATTAATCAGCCCCAGCATTTT. Protein product: CASGQAINQPQHF.

V usage is TRBV12-3 or TRBV12-4 and J usage is TRBJ1-1; D ambiguous. Trimming shortened V by 6 bases and J by 5 bases, and 7 bases separated the two germline ends. The CDR3 totals 11 residues. The CDR3 region has the DNA TGTGCCAGCAGCCCGGGAACTGAAGCTTTCTTT. It translates to CASSPGTEAFF.

This rearrangement joins TRBV12-3 or TRBV12-4 to TRBJ1-5; D unclear. The CDR3 contains 13 residues. The V gene lost 4 bases and the J gene lost 5 bases, with 9 bases spanning the gap. CDR3 DNA sequence: TGTGCCAGCAGTTGGAGGTTGGATCAGCCCCAGCATTTT. Its protein is CASSWRLDQPQHF.

The chain uses TRBV2 and TRBJ1-1; D is unclear. Deletions cut 8 bases from V and 0 bases from J, with 16 bases between. Germline CDR1 and CDR2: SNHLY and FYNNEI. The CDR3 is 15 amino acids. The CDR3 DNA reads as TGTGCCAGCCGAACTGGCCTGAGGGTGAACACTGAAGCTTTCTTT. Its translation is CASRTGLRVNTEAFF.

The J gene is TRBJ1-1, the V gene TRBV20-1; D is undetermined. The CDR3 runs 13 residues. V lost 8 bases to trimming and J lost 0 bases, with 13 bases between them. The germline gives CDR1 DFQATT, CDR2 SNEGSKA (reference sequence). This CDR3 reads CSTSGLLNTEAFF. In DNA form, the CDR3 reads TGCAGTACCAGTGGGCTGTTGAACACTGAAGCTTTCTTT.

The J gene is TRBJ2-1, the V gene TRBV10-1; 9 bases map to TRBD1. This CDR3 region has 15 residues. Looked up from germline, CDR1 is WNHNN and CDR2 is SYGVQD (reference sequence). V trimming: 4 bases; J trimming: 4 bases; junction bases outside the gene matches: 5. The CDR3 is CASSVGQGRYNEQFF. Written as DNA, the CDR3 is TGCGCCAGCAGTGTAGGACAGGGGAGGTACAATGAGCAGTTCTTC.

The chain uses TRBV4-2 and TRBJ2-5, with D unresolved. Germline-derived CDR1 and CDR2 are LGHNA and YNFKEQ. The CDR3 runs 14 residues. V was trimmed by 0 bases and J by 5 bases, leaving 10 bases between them. CDR3 coding DNA: TGTGCCAGCAGCCAAGATAGAAACTCTGAGACCCAGTACTTC. Translating it yields CASSQDRNSETQYF.

The chain recombines TRBV2 with TRBJ2-6, with D maybe TRBD2 (6 bases). Germline CDR1 is SNHLY and CDR2 is FYNNEI. V was cut by 5 bases and J by 0 bases, with 8 bases left in between. CDR3 length: 15 residues. The CDR3 is CASSTGSSGANVLTF. DNA for the CDR3: TGTGCCAGCAGTACCGGGAGCTCTGGGGCCAACGTCCTGACTTTC.